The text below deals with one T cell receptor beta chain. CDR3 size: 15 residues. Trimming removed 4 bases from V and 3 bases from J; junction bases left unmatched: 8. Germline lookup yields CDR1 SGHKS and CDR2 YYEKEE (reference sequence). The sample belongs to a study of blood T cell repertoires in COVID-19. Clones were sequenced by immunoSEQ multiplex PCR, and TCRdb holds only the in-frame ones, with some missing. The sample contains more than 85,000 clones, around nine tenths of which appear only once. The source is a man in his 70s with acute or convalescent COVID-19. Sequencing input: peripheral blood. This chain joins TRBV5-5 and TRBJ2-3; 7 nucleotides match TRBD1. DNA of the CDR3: TGTGCCAGCAGCCTGACAGGGTATAGTACAGATACGCAGTATTTT. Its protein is CASSLTGYSTDTQYF.